These 10 T cell receptor beta chains share one sample of origin, sequenced in a study of graft-versus-host responses after intestinal transplantation. These receptors have no known antigen. TCRdb's copy holds only in-frame clones and misses some; the assay was immunoSEQ multiplex PCR. Of approximately 78,000 clones listed, roughly 87% are singletons. Material: unstimulated CD8+ T cells sorted from spleen or lymph node cells, obtained before transplant. These receptors came from a human donor who was the organ donor for an intestinal transplant.

The CDR3 DNA reads as TGTGCCAGCAGTTTAAGGGGCATCTCCTACGAGCAGTACTTC. Its translation: CASSLRGISYEQYF. J is TRBJ2-7 and V is TRBV27; perhaps TRBD1 as D (5 bases). This CDR3 is built from 14 residues. Germline loops: CDR1 MNHEY, CDR2 SMNVEV (reference sequence). Trimming removed 2 bases at V and 0 bases at J, with 8 bases between.

This rearrangement joins TRBV28 to TRBJ2-5, with TRBD2 matching over 7 bases. The CDR3 covers 14 residues. From germline, CDR1 is MDHEN and CDR2 SYDVKM. The junction had 3 bases not matched to a gene; V was cut back by 5 bases and J by 0 bases. The CDR3 nucleotides are TGTGCCAGCAGTCAGCGGGGCTACCAAGAGACCCAGTACTTC. The encoded protein is CASSQRGYQETQYF.

V usage is TRBV5-1 and J usage is TRBJ2-5, with 7 bases aligning to TRBD1. Trimming removed 3 bases from V and 3 bases from J; junction bases left unmatched: 5. Germline loops: CDR1 SGHRS, CDR2 YFSETQ. The CDR3 is 14 amino acids. Written as DNA, the CDR3 is TGCGCCAGCAGCTCAGACAGGGTTGAAGAGACCCAGTACTTC. Its translation is CASSSDRVEETQYF.

This clone was recorded a few times. The CDR3 protein is CASSPRLGEAGELFF. Here the CDR3 DNA reads TGTGCCAGCAGCCCCCGGTTGGGGGAGGCCGGGGAGCTGTTTTTT. The chain links TRBV11-2 to TRBJ2-2; maybe TRBD2 (6 bases). The CDR3 runs 15 residues. V was clipped by 5 bases and J by 6 bases, with 16 bases between them. CDR1 is SGHAT and CDR2 is FQNNGV in the germline V gene.

The V gene is TRBV7-8, the J gene TRBJ1-4; D call uncertain. Between the trimmed V and J ends, which lost 5 bases and 0 bases, there was a span of 10 bases. This CDR3 comprises 15 residues. Germline CDR1 and CDR2: SGHVS and FQNEAQ. This CDR3 reads CASSRGDATNEKLFF. The CDR3 DNA sequence: TGTGCCAGCAGCCGGGGTGACGCAACTAATGAAAAACTGTTTTTT.

On this clone itself: The sample has other DNA sequences that encode this CDR3 too. V is TRBV28 and J is TRBJ2-7; the D is unclear. Germline V lookup: CDR1 MDHEN, CDR2 SYDVKM. V lost 7 bases to trimming and J lost 2 bases, with 12 bases between them. The CDR3 covers 13 residues. The CDR3 is CASKLPGTYEQYF. The CDR3 DNA reads TGTGCCAGCAAGCTTCCGGGCACCTACGAGCAGTACTTC. Looking up the rest from reference TRBV28 and TRBJ2-7 gives the full variable domain: DVKVTQSSRYLVKRTGEKVFLECVQDMDHENMFWYRQDPGLGLRLIYFSYDVKMKEKGDIPEGYSVSREKKERFSLILESASTNQTSMYLCASKLPGTYEQYFGPGTRLTVT.

The genes are TRBV5-6 and TRBJ1-4; D gene ambiguous. Trimming pared 0 bases from V and 0 bases from J, leaving 15 bases between. Germline V gene data show CDR1 as SGHDT and CDR2 as YYEEEE. CDR3 length equals 18 residues. The CDR3 here is CASSLGPGHSPTNEKLFF. The CDR3 DNA follows: TGTGCCAGCAGCTTGGGGCCGGGCCATTCCCCAACTAATGAAAAACTGTTTTTT.

CDR3 DNA sequence: TGCGCCAGCAGCGAGGGGGGCGACTATGGCTACACCTTC. Protein sequence: CASSEGGDYGYTF. V usage is TRBV4-1 and J usage is TRBJ1-2; perhaps TRBD1 as D (6 bases). Germline V CDR1 and CDR2: MGHRA, YSYEKL. The CDR3 length is 13 residues. V was trimmed by 5 bases and J by 3 bases, leaving 10 bases between them.

The V gene is TRBV6-4, the J gene TRBJ1-2; 7 nucleotides line up with TRBD1. CDR3 length: 19 residues. The J segment lost 3 bases and the V segment lost 0 bases, leaving 16 bases of the junction unmatched. Germline values: CDR1 MRHNA, CDR2 SNTAGT. Here the CDR3 reads CASSDSIGATGTDYYGYTF. Here the CDR3 DNA reads TGTGCCAGCAGTGACTCGATAGGTGCGACAGGGACTGATTACTATGGCTACACCTTC.

The J gene is TRBJ2-7, the V gene TRBV30; TRBD1 matches at 8 bases. Germline loops: CDR1 GTSNPN, CDR2 SVGIG (reference sequence). V shed 5 bases, J shed 12 bases, and the junction held 12 bases outside the gene matches. The CDR3 consists of 12 residues. CDR3: CAWDGTGINRYF. The CDR3 DNA sequence: TGTGCCTGGGACGGGACAGGTATTAATCGGTACTTC.